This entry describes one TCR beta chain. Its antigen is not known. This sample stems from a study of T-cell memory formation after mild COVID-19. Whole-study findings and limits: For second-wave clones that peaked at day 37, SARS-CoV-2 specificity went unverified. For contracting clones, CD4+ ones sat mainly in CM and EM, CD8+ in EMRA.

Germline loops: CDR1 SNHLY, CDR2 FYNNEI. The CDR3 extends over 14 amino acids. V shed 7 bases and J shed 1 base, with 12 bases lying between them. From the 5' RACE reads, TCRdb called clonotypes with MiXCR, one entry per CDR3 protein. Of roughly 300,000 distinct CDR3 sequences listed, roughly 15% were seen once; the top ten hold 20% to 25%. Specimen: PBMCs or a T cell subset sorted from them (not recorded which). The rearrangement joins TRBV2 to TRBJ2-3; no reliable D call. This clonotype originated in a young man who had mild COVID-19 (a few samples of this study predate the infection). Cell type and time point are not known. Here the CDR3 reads CASKFVQGTDTQYF. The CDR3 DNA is TGTGCCAGCAAGTTTGTTCAGGGCACAGATACGCAGTATTTT.